This TCR beta chain stems from a study of CD4 T cell repertoires in COVID-19. Study in general: After less than twelve days of IL-2 expansion, CFSE-low cells were relabeled and restimulated with other coronavirus spikes.

The CDR3 is 15 residues long. V lost 2 bases, J lost 5 bases, and 15 bases lay in between. Germline CDR1 reads WSHSY; CDR2 reads SAAADI. This clone was seen a single time. Its antigen is still unknown. General study results and limits: Several top expanded SARS-CoV-2-reactive clonotypes were shared by two or three memory subsets.

Sequencing was done directly on freshly isolated, uncultured memory T cells. Here immunoSEQ multiplex PCR was the method, and the copy in TCRdb shows in-frame clones only, minus some. The table lists approximately 79,000 clones, 80% to 90% of them singletons. This sequence originates from a human donor who had COVID-19. The V call is TRBV10-2, the J call TRBJ2-5; D possibly corresponds to TRBD1 (5 bases). The sample consisted of CD4+ T cells from peripheral blood, taken after recovery from COVID-19. The CDR3 here is CASSERRTAGETQYF. The CDR3 region has the DNA TGCGCCAGCAGTGAGAGGCGCACAGCAGGGGAGACCCAGTACTTC.